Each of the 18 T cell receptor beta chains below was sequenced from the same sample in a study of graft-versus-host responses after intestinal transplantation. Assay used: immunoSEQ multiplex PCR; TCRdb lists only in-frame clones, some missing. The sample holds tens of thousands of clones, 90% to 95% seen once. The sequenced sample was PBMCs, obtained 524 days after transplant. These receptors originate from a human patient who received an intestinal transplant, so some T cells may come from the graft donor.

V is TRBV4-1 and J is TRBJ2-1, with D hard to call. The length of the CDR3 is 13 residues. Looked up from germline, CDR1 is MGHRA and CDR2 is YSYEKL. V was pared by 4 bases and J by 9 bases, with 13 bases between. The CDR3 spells CASSPLTDAEQFF. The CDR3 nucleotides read TGCGCCAGCAGCCCCCTGACCGACGCTGAGCAGTTCTTC.

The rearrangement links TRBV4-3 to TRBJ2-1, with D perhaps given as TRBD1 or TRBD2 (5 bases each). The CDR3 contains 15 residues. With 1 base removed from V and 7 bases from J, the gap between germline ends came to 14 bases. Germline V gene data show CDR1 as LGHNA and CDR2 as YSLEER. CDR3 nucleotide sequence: TGCGCCAGCAGCCAAGGACGGGGCAGTCTGAATGAGCAGTTCTTC. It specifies CASSQGRGSLNEQFF.

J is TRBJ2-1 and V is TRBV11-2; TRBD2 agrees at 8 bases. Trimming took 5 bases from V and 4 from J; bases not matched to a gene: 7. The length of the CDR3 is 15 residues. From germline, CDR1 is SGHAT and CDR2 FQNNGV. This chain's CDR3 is CASSLERESYNEQFF. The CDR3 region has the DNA TGTGCCAGCAGCCTCGAGCGGGAGTCTTACAATGAGCAGTTCTTC.

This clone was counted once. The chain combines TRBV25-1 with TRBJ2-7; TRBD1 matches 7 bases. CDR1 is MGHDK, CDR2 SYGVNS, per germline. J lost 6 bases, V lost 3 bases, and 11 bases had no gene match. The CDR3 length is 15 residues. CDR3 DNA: TGTGCCAGCAGTGATCTAGGGGGCAAGGCCCCCGAGCAGTACTTC. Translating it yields CASSDLGGKAPEQYF.

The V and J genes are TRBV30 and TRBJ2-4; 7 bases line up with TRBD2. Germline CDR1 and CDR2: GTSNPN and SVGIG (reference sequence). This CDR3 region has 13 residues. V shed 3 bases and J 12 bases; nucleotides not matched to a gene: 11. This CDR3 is CAWRGTTGPDQYF. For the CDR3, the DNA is TGTGCCTGGAGGGGGACTACGGGGCCGGATCAGTACTTC. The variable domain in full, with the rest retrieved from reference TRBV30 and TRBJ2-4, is SQTIHQWPATLVQPVGSPLSLECTVEGTSNPNLYWYRQAAGRGLQLLFYSVGIGQISSEVPQNLSASRPQDRQFILSSKKLLLSDSGFYLCAWRGTTGPDQYFGAGTRLSVL.

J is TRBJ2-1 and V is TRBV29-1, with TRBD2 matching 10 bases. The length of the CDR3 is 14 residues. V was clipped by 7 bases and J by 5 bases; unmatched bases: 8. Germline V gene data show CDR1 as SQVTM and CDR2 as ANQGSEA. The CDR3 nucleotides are TGCAGCGCTTCCCTAGCGGGGGATAACAATGAGCAGTTCTTC. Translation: CSASLAGDNNEQFF.

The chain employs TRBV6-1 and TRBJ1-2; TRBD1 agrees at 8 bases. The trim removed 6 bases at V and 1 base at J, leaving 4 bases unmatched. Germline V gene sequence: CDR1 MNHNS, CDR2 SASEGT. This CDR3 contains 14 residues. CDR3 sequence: CASSPTGVNYGYTF. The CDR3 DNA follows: TGTGCCAGCAGCCCGACAGGGGTTAACTATGGCTACACCTTC.

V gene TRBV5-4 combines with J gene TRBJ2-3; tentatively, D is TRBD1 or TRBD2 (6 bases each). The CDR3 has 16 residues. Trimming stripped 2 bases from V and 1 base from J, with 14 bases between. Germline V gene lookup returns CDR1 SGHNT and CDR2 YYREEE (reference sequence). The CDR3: CASSLWGAGRTDTQYF. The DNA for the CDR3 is TGTGCCAGCAGCTTATGGGGGGCAGGGCGCACAGATACGCAGTATTTT.

In DNA, the CDR3 is TGTGCCAGCAGCTACGGGACGCTCACCTACGAGCAGTACTTC. Translated, it gives CASSYGTLTYEQYF. This chain links TRBV5-4 with TRBJ2-7; D may match TRBD1 or TRBD2 (5 bases each). This CDR3 contains 14 residues. Germline V CDR1 and CDR2: SGHNT, YYREEE (reference sequence). V lost 3 bases to trimming and J lost 2 bases, with 12 bases between them.

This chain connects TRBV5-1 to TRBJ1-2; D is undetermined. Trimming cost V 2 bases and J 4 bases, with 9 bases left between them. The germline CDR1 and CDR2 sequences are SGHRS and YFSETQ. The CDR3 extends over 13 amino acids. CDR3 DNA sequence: TGCGCCAGCAGCTTATTTTCTAGCTATGGCTACACCTTC. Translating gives CASSLFSSYGYTF.

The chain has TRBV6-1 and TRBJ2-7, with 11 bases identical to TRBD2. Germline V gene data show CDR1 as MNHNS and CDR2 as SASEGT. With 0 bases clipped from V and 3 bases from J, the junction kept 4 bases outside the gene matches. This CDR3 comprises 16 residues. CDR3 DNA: TGTGCCAGCAGTGAAGCTAGCGGGAGGGCCGGCTACGAGCAGTACTTC. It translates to CASSEASGRAGYEQYF.

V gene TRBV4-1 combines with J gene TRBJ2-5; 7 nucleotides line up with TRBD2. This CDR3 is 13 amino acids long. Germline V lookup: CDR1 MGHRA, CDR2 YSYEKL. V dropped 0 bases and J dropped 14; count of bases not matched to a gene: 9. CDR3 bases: TGCGCCAGCAGCCAAGATGGAGCCGGGAGGTATTACTTC. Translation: CASSQDGAGRYYF.

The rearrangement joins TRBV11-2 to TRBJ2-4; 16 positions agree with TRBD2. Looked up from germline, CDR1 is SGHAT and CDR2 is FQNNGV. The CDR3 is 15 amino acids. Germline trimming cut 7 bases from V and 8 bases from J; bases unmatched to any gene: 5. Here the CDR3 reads CASMGLAGGTDIQYF. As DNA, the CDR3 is TGTGCCAGCATGGGACTAGCGGGAGGGACGGACATTCAGTACTTC.

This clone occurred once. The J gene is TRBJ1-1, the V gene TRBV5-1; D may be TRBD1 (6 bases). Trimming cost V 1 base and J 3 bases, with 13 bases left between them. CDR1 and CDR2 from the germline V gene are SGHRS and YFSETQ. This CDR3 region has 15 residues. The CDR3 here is CASSLLRGGDTEAFF. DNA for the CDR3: TGCGCCAGCAGCTTGCTTCGGGGGGGCGACACTGAAGCTTTCTTT.

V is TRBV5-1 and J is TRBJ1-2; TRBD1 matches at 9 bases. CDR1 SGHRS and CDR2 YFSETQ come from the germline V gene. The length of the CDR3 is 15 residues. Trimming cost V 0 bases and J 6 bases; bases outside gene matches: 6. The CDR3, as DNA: TGCGCCAGCAGCTTGGGCATACAGGGGGCGAATGGCTACACCTTC. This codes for CASSLGIQGANGYTF.

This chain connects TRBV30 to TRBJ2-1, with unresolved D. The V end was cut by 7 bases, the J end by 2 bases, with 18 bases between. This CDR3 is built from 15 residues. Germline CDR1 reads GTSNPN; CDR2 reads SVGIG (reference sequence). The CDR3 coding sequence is TGTGCCTCCCTCCTGGCATCCAAAACCTACAATGAGCAGTTCTTC. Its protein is CASLLASKTYNEQFF.

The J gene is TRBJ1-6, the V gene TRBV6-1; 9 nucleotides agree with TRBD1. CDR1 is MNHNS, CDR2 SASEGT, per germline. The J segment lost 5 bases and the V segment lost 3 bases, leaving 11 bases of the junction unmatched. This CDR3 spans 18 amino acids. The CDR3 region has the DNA TGTGCCAGCAGTGAGGGAACCGGGACAGGGAGACATAATTCACCCCTCCACTTT. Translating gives CASSEGTGTGRHNSPLHF.

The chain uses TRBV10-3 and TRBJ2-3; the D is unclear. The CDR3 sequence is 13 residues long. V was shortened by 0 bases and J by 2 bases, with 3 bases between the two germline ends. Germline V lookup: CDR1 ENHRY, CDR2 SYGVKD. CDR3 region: CAISESDTDTQYF. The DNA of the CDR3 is TGTGCCATCAGTGAGTCCGACACAGATACGCAGTATTTT.